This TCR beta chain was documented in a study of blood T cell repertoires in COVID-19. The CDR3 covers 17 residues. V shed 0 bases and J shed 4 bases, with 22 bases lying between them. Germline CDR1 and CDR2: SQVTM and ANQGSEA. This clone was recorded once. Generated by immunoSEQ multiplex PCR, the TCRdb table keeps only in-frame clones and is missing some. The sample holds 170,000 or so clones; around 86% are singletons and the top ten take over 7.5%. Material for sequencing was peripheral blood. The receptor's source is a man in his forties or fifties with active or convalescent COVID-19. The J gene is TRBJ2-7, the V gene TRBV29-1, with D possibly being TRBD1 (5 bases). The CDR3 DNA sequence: TGCAGCGTTGAAGATAGGGCAGGGAACAGACACCCTTACGAGCAGTACTTC. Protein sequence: CSVEDRAGNRHPYEQYF.